These 22 T cell receptor beta chains share one sample of origin, sequenced in a study of blood T cell repertoires in COVID-19. Assay used: immunoSEQ multiplex PCR; TCRdb lists only in-frame clones, some missing. The repertoire holds some 450,000 clones, around 89% seen once, with around an eighth in the top ten. The sample comprised peripheral blood. These receptors were collected from a woman between 50 and 59 years old with COVID-19, enrolled during active disease.

A remark on this clone: One end of the junction does not line up with germline, which may come from a read error. The chain employs TRBV4-1 and TRBJ2-7, with 7 bases lining up with TRBD1. Germline-derived CDR1 and CDR2 are MGHRA and YSYEKL. This CDR3 region has 13 residues. This CDR3 is CASSQGSRDSVNF. CDR3 sequence (DNA): TGCGCCAGCAGCCAAGGTTCTAGGGACAGCGTGAACTTC.

The chain has TRBV2 and TRBJ1-2; the D gene is possibly TRBD1 (5 bases). Looked up from germline, CDR1 is SNHLY and CDR2 is FYNNEI. This CDR3 comprises 17 residues. Between the trimmed V and J ends, which lost 7 bases and 8 bases, there was a span of 29 bases. CDR3 nucleotide sequence: TGTGCCAGCATTTTCACCGGGACTCACCCCTTCTTTAGCGGCTACACCTTC. Amino acids: CASIFTGTHPFFSGYTF.

This chain links TRBV6-6 with TRBJ2-3; D remains ambiguous. The V and J ends lost 8 bases and 0 bases respectively, with 18 bases between them. This CDR3 is built from 16 residues. The germline V gene encodes CDR1 MNHNY and CDR2 SVGAGI (reference sequence). The DNA of the CDR3 is TGTGCCAGCGGCTTACCTGGTGGTATGAGCACAGATACGCAGTATTTT. Its protein is CASGLPGGMSTDTQYF.

The rearrangement joins TRBV6-4 to TRBJ2-3, with TRBD2 matching 8 bases. Trimming removed 0 bases from V and 4 bases from J; junction bases left unmatched: 6. Germline V CDR1 and CDR2: MRHNA, SNTAGT. This CDR3 is built from 16 residues. CDR3: CASSDSRRGEPDTQYF. Here the CDR3 DNA reads TGTGCCAGCAGTGACTCGCGGCGGGGGGAACCAGATACGCAGTATTTT.

The chain couples TRBV7-9 to TRBJ2-7, with D maybe TRBD1 (6 bases). Germline values: CDR1 SEHNR, CDR2 FQNEAQ (reference sequence). Trimming took off 1 base at V and 7 bases at J, with 17 bases between the two ends. The CDR3 totals 15 residues. The CDR3 loop reads CASSLVEGENKEQYF. CDR3 nucleotide sequence: TGTGCCAGCAGCTTAGTCGAGGGGGAGAACAAAGAGCAGTACTTC.

The rearrangement uses TRBV30 and TRBJ2-3; TRBD1 matches at 8 bases. Germline lookup yields CDR1 GTSNPN and CDR2 SVGIG (reference sequence). The length of the CDR3 is 14 residues. V gave up 5 bases and J gave up 4 bases; unmatched junction bases: 8. The CDR3 reads CAWGEGQGPDTQYF. CDR3 DNA sequence: TGTGCCTGGGGGGAAGGACAGGGACCAGATACGCAGTATTTT.

The chain joins TRBV2 to TRBJ1-6; D may be TRBD1 (6 bases). Germline loops: CDR1 SNHLY, CDR2 FYNNEI. The length of the CDR3 is 15 residues. Trimming left V 2 bases short and J 5 bases short, with 10 bases between. This CDR3 is CASSEMGADNSPLHF. The CDR3 DNA reads TGTGCCAGCAGTGAAATGGGGGCCGATAATTCACCCCTCCACTTT.

The chain uses TRBV6-5 and TRBJ2-7; the match to TRBD1 covers 11 bases. Germline loops: CDR1 MNHEY, CDR2 SVGAGI. The CDR3 is 14 amino acids. The V segment lost 6 bases and the J segment 7 bases; nucleotides outside the gene matches: 8. The CDR3 nucleotides are TGTGCCAGCAGGCCGGGACAGGGGGTTGAGGAGCAGTACTTC. It yields the protein CASRPGQGVEEQYF.

The chain is built from TRBV5-1 and TRBJ1-2; 8 bases line up with TRBD1. CDR1 and CDR2 (germline): SGHRS, YFSETQ. Unmatched junction bases numbered 8, after V lost 4 bases and J lost 3 bases. The CDR3 totals 15 residues. CDR3 nucleotide sequence: TGCGCCAGCAGCACACAGGGGGAGGGGCACTATGGCTACACCTTC. This sequence encodes CASSTQGEGHYGYTF.

The table lists this clone with a count of one. The J gene is TRBJ2-7, the V gene TRBV5-4, with D possibly matching TRBD1 (5 bases). The CDR3 length is 14 residues. Between the trimmed V and J ends, which lost 4 bases and 3 bases, there was a span of 14 bases. The germline V gene encodes CDR1 SGHNT and CDR2 YYREEE (reference sequence). CDR3 nucleotides: TGTGCCAGCAGCCGGTGGGGCGGTGGCTACGAGCAGTACTTC. It yields the protein CASSRWGGGYEQYF.

This clone is a singleton in its sample. The chain uses TRBV5-4 and TRBJ1-3, with D unclear. The length of the CDR3 is 16 residues. Germline CDR1 SGHNT, CDR2 YYREEE (reference sequence). The ends were cut back, 4 bases at V and 0 bases at J, with 14 bases in the middle. The CDR3 DNA reads as TGTGCCAGCAGCCCGCGGGGAGGAGCCTCTGGAAACACCATATATTTT. This encodes CASSPRGGASGNTIYF. Based on the CDR3 plus reference TRBV5-4 and TRBJ1-3, the full variable domain is ETGVTQSPTHLIKTRGQQVTLRCSSQSGHNTVSWYQQALGQGPQFIFQYYREEENGRGNFPPRFSGLQFPNYSSELNVNALELDDSALYLCASSPRGGASGNTIYFGEGSWLTVV.

This clone was recorded only once. The J gene is TRBJ1-1, the V gene TRBV6-5; TRBD1 matches at 8 bases. Germline trimming cut 6 bases from V and 3 bases from J; bases unmatched to any gene: 6. Germline lookup yields CDR1 MNHEY and CDR2 SVGAGI. The CDR3 consists of 14 residues. The CDR3 nucleotides are TGTGCCAGCAGGTTAGGACAGGGAGACACTGAAGCTTTCTTT. Translated: CASRLGQGDTEAFF.

The V and J genes are TRBV4-2 and TRBJ2-5; D gene uncertain. This CDR3 contains 15 residues. Germline assignment: CDR1 LGHNA and CDR2 YNFKEQ. Deletions cut 3 bases from V and 9 bases from J, with 20 bases between. CDR3 sequence (DNA): TGTGCCAGCAGCCAGGCCTGGAACGCGGAATTGGCCCAGTACTTC. Translating it yields CASSQAWNAELAQYF.

The genes are TRBV5-1 and TRBJ2-7; tentatively, D is TRBD1 (5 bases). In germline, CDR1 is SGHRS, CDR2 YFSETQ. The V end was cut by 4 bases, the J end by 1 base, with 12 bases between. This CDR3 contains 14 residues. CDR3 DNA sequence: TGCGCCAGCAGCGTTCGGACACATTCCTACGAGCAGTACTTC. Residues: CASSVRTHSYEQYF. The full variable domain, with the rest looked up from reference TRBV5-1 and TRBJ2-7, is KAGVTQTPRYLIKTRGQQVTLSCSPISGHRSVSWYQQTPGQGLQFLFEYFSETQRNKGNFPGRFSGRQFSNSRSEMNVSTLELGDSALYLCASSVRTHSYEQYFGPGTRLTVT.

This clone came up a few times. The chain joins TRBV5-1 to TRBJ2-7; D is possibly TRBD2 (6 bases). Germline lookup yields CDR1 SGHRS and CDR2 YFSETQ. The CDR3 consists of 12 residues. The V and J ends lost 1 base and 7 bases respectively, with 9 bases between them. The CDR3 loop reads CASSLPGREQYF. The CDR3 DNA reads as TGCGCCAGCAGCTTGCCGGGGAGGGAGCAGTACTTC.

The chain is built from TRBV5-1 and TRBJ2-7; D possibly corresponds to TRBD2 (5 bases). V lost 1 base, J lost 5 bases, and 13 bases lay in between. From germline, CDR1 is SGHRS and CDR2 YFSETQ. The CDR3 has 14 residues. This CDR3 is CASSLRPSGNEQYF. CDR3 DNA sequence: TGCGCCAGCAGCTTGCGGCCGTCCGGGAACGAGCAGTACTTC.

The CDR3 DNA sequence: TGTGCCAGCTCCCCAAGTAGTGGCGAGCAGTACTTC. Residues: CASSPSSGEQYF. V gene TRBV18 combines with J gene TRBJ2-7; D remains ambiguous. V gave up 6 bases and J gave up 6 bases, with 12 bases separating them. The CDR3 totals 12 residues. The germline V gene encodes CDR1 KGHSH and CDR2 LQKENI.

The chain combines TRBV9 with TRBJ2-5; 8 positions match TRBD2. Per germline, CDR1 SGDLS and CDR2 YYNGEE. There are 16 residues in the CDR3. V shed 0 bases and J 1 base; nucleotides not matched to a gene: 5. CDR3 sequence: CASSVVGAGGQETQYF. Here the CDR3 DNA reads TGTGCCAGCAGCGTAGTCGGGGCGGGGGGCCAAGAGACCCAGTACTTC. Combining the CDR3 with reference TRBV9 and TRBJ2-5 gives the whole variable domain DSGVTQTPKHLITATGQRVTLRCSPRSGDLSVYWYQQSLDQGLQFLIQYYNGEERAKGNILERFSAQQFPDLHSELNLSSLELGDSALYFCASSVVGAGGQETQYFGPGTRLLVL.

J is TRBJ1-2 and V is TRBV18; 8 nucleotides align to TRBD1. V lost 1 base and J lost 2; bases outside the gene matches: 3. The CDR3 is 15 residues long. The germline gives CDR1 KGHSH, CDR2 LQKENI. The CDR3 DNA follows: TGTGCCAGCTCACCACAGGGACAGGAAAACTATGGCTACACCTTC. Its protein product is CASSPQGQENYGYTF. Variable domain in full (rest from reference TRBV18 and TRBJ1-2): NAGVMQNPRHLVRRRGQEARLRCSPMKGHSHVYWYRQLPEEGLKFMVYLQKENIIDESGMPKERFSAEFPKEGPSILRIQQVVRGDSAAYFCASSPQGQENYGYTFGSGTRLTVV.

The chain recombines TRBV10-2 with TRBJ1-6; the match to TRBD1 covers 8 bases. The V and J ends lost 6 bases and 8 bases, in that order; junction bases with no gene match: 3. CDR3 size: 13 residues. CDR1 and CDR2 (germline): WSHSY, SAAADI. The CDR3 DNA reads TGCGCCAGCAGGGGGACAGGCCATTCACCCCTCCACTTT. It specifies CASRGTGHSPLHF.

This clone appeared a single time. At one boundary the junction diverges from the germline segment, which might be a read error. Written as DNA, the CDR3 is TGTGCCAGCACCGTAGGGTCGGGAAACACTGAAGCTTTCTTT. This codes for CASTVGSGNTEAFF. The genes are TRBV9 and TRBJ1-1; D is ambiguous. The CDR3 extends over 14 amino acids. Germline assignment: CDR1 SGDLS and CDR2 YYNGEE.

As regards this clone: Other nucleotide sequences from this sample produce the same CDR3. J is TRBJ1-5 and V is TRBV2; no firm D call. Trimming took off 8 bases at V and 1 base at J, with 12 bases between the two ends. The CDR3 loop spans 14 amino acids. Germline V CDR1 and CDR2: SNHLY, FYNNEI. This CDR3 reads CASREGGSNQPQHF. The CDR3, as DNA: TGTGCCAGCCGGGAAGGCGGGAGCAATCAGCCCCAGCATTTT.